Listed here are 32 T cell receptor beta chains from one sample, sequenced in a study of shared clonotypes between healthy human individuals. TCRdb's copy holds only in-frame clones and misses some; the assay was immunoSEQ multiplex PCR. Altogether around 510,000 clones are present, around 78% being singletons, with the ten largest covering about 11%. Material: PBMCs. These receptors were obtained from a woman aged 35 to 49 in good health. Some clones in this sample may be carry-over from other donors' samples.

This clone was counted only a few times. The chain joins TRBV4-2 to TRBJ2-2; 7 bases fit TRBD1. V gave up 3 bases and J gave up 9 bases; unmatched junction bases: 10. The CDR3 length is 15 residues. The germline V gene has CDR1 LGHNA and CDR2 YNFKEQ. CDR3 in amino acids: CASSQTYRGDRELFF. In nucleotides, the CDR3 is TGTGCCAGCAGCCAGACCTACAGGGGTGACCGGGAGCTGTTTTTT.

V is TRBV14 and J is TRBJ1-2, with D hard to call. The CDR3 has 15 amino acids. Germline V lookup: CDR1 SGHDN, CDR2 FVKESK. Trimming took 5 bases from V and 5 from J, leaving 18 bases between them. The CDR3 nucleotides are TGTGCCAGCAGCGACCGGGGAGACTTTGGGTATGGCTACACCTTC. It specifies CASSDRGDFGYGYTF.

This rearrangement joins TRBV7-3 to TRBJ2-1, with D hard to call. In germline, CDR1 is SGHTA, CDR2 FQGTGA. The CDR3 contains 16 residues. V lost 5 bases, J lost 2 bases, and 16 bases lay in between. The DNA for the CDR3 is TGTGCCAGCAGCCCGACGGACGGCCCGACCTACAATGAGCAGTTCTTC. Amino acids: CASSPTDGPTYNEQFF.

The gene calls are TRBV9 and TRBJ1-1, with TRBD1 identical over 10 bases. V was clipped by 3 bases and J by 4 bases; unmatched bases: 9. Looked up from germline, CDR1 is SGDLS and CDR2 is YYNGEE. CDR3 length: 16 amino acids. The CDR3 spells CASSETGGAGSTEAFF. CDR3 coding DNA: TGTGCCAGCAGCGAGACAGGGGGCGCGGGAAGCACTGAAGCTTTCTTT.

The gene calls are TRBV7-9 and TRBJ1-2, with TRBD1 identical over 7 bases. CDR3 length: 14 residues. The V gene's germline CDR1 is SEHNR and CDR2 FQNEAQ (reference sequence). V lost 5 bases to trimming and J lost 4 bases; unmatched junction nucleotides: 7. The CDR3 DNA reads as TGTGCCAGCAGCATAGACAGGGAGATCTATGGCTACACCTTC. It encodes CASSIDREIYGYTF.

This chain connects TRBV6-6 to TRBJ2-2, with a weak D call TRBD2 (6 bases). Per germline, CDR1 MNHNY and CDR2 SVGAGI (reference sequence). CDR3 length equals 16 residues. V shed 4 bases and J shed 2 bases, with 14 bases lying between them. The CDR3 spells CASSWPWDSNTGELFF. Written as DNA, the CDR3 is TGTGCCAGCAGTTGGCCTTGGGACTCAAACACCGGGGAGCTGTTTTTT.

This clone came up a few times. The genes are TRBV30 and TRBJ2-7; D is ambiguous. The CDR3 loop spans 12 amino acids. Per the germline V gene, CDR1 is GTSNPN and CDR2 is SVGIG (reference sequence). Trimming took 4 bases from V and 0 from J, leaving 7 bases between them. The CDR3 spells CAWTPNSYEQYF. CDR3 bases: TGTGCCTGGACCCCTAACTCCTACGAGCAGTACTTC.

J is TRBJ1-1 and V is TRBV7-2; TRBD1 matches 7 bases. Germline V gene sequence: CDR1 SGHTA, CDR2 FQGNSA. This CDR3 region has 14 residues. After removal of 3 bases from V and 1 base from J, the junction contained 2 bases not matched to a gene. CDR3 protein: CASSLHRGNTEAFF. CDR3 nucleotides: TGTGCCAGCAGCTTGCACAGGGGGAACACTGAAGCTTTCTTT.

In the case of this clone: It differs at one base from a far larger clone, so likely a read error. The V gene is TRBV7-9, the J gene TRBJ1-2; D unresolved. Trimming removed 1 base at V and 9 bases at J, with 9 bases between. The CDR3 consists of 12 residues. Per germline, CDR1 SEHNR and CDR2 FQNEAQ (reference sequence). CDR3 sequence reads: CASSLVGYSYTF. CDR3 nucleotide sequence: TGTGCCAGCAGCTTAGTGGGGTATAGCTACACCTTC.

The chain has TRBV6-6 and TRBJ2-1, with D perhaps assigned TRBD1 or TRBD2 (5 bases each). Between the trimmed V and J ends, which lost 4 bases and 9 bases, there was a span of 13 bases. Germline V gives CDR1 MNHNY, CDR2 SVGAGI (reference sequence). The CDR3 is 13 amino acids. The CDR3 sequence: CASSSSGPGEQFF. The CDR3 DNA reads TGTGCCAGCAGTTCATCGGGACCTGGTGAGCAGTTCTTC.

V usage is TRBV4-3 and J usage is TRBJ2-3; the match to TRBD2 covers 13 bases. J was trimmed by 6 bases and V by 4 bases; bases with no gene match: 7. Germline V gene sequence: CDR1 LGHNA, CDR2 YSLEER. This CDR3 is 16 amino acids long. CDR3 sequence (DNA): TGCGCCAGCAGCCTTGGGACTAGCGGGACTCCCGATACGCAGTATTTT. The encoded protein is CASSLGTSGTPDTQYF.

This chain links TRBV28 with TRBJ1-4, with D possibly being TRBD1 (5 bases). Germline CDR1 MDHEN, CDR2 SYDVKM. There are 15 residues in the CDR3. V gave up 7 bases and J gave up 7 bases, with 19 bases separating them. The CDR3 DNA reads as TGTGCCAGCATCCTAACGGGGCAGGGACGTGAAAAACTGTTTTTT. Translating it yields CASILTGQGREKLFF.

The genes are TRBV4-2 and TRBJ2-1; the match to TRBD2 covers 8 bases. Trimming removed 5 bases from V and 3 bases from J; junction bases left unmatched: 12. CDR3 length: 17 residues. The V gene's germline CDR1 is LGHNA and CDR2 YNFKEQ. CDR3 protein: CASSVASPGTSYNEQFF. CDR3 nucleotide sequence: TGTGCCAGCAGCGTAGCTTCCCCCGGGACTAGCTACAATGAGCAGTTCTTC.

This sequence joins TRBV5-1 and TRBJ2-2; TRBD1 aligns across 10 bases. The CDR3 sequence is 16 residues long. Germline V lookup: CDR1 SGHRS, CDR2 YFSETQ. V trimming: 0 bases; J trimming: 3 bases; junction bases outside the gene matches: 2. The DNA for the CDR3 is TGCGCCAGCAGCTTGGGGGACAGGGGATACACCGGGGAGCTGTTTTTT. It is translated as CASSLGDRGYTGELFF.

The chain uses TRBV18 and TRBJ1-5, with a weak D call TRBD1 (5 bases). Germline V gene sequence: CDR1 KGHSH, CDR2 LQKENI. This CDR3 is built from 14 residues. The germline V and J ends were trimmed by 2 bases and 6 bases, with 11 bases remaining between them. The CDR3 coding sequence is TGTGCCAGCTCACCAAACTGGGGCGCTCAGCCCCAGCATTTT. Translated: CASSPNWGAQPQHF.

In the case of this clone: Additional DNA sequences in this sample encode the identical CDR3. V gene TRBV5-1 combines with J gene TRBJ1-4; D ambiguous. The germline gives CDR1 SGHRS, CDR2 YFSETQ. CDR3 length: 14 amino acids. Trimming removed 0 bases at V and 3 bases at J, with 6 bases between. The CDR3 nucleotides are TGCGCCAGCAGCTTGGGACAATCTAATGAAAAACTGTTTTTT. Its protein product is CASSLGQSNEKLFF.

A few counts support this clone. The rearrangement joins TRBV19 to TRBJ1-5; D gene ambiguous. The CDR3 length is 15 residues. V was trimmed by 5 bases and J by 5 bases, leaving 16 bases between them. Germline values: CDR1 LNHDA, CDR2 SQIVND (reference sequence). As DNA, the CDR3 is TGTGCCAGTAGTCTAACATATGGTTGGGATCAGCCCCAGCATTTT. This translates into CASSLTYGWDQPQHF.

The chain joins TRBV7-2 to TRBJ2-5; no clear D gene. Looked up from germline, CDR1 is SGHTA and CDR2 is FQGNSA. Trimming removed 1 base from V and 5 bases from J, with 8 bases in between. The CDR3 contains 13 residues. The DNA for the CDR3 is TGTGCCAGCAGCTTAGTACATCTGGAGACCCAGTACTTC. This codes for CASSLVHLETQYF.

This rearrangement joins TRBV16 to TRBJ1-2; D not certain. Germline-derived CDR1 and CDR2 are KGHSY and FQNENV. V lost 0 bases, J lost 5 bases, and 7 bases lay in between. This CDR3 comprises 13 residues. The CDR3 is CASSQSWQYGYTF. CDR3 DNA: TGTGCCAGCAGCCAATCGTGGCAGTATGGCTACACCTTC.

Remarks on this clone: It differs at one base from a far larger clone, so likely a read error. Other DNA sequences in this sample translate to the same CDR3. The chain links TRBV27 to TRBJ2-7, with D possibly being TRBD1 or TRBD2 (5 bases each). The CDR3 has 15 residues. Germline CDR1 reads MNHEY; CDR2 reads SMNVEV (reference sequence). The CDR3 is CASSLSYSGGNEQYF. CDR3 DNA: TGTGCCAGCAGTTTATCCTATTCTGGGGGAAACGAGCAGTATTTC.

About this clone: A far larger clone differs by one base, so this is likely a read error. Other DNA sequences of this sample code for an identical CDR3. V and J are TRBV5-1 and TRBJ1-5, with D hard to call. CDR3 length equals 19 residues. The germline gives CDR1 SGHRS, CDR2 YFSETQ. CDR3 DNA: TGCGCCAACAGCCCTCCCCAGGCCCGACCCGAACATAGCAATCAGCCCCAGCATTTT. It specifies CANSPPQARPEHSNQPQHF.

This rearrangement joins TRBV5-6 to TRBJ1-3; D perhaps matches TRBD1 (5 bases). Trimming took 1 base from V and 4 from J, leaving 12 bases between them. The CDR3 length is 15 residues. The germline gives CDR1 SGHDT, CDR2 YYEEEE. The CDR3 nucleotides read TGTGCCAGCAGCTTGCGGGGCAGCGCGGGAAACACCATATATTTT. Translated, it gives CASSLRGSAGNTIYF.

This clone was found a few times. The CDR3 spells CASSLADRTNNEQFF. CDR3 in DNA: TGTGCCAGCAGCTTAGCGGATCGAACTAACAATGAGCAGTTCTTC. This rearrangement joins TRBV7-8 to TRBJ2-1; D not certain. V was pared by 0 bases and J by 5 bases, with 11 bases between. The CDR3 covers 15 residues. Germline assignment: CDR1 SGHVS and CDR2 FQNEAQ. Supplemented by reference TRBV7-8 and TRBJ2-1, the full variable domain reads GAGVSQSPRYKVAKRGQDVALRCDPISGHVSLFWYQQALGQGPEFLTYFQNEAQLDKSGLPSDRFFAERPEGSVSTLKIQRTQQEDSAVYLCASSLADRTNNEQFFGPGTRLTVL.

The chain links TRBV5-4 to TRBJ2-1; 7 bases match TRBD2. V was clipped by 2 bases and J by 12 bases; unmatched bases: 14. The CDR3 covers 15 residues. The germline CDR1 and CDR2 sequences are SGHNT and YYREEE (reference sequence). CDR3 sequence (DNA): TGTGCCAGCAGCTTTGACCGGGACTATCTCGGTGGGCAGTTCTTC. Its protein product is CASSFDRDYLGGQFF.

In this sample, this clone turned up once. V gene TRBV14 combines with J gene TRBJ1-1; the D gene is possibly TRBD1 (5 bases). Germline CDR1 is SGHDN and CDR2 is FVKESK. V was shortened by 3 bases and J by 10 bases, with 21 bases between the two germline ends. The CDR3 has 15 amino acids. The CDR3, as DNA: TGTGCCAGCAGCCATGTCCGGGACGGAGGATTTATAGCTTTCTTT. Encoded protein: CASSHVRDGGFIAFF.

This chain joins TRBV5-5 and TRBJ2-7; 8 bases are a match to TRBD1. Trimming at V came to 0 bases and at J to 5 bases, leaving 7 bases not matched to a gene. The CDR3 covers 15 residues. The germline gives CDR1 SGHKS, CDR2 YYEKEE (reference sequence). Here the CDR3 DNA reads TGTGCCAGCAGCTTGGGACAGGGGTCGGGACACGAGCAGTACTTC. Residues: CASSLGQGSGHEQYF.

CDR3 residues: CASSPPGTAGETQYF. The CDR3 DNA reads TGTGCCAGCTCACCCCCCGGGACGGCAGGGGAGACCCAGTACTTC. V gene TRBV18 combines with J gene TRBJ2-5, with D perhaps TRBD1 or TRBD2 (5 bases each). Germline CDR1 KGHSH, CDR2 LQKENI. This CDR3 has 15 residues. Trimming removed 3 bases at V and 5 bases at J, with 16 bases between.

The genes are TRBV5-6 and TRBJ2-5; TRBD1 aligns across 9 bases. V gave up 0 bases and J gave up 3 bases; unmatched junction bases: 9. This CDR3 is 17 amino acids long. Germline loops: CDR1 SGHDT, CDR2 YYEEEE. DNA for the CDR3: TGTGCCAGCAGCTTGGAAGTTGGGACAGGGACGGAAGAGACCCAGTACTTC. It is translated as CASSLEVGTGTEETQYF.

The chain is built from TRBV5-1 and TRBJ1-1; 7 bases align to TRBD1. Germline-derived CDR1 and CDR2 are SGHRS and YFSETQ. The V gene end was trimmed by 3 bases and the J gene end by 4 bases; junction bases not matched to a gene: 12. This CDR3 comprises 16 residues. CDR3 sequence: CASSWGNYRGGTEAFF. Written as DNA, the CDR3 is TGCGCCAGCAGCTGGGGAAACTACAGGGGCGGCACTGAAGCTTTCTTT. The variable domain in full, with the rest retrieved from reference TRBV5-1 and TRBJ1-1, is KAGVTQTPRYLIKTRGQQVTLSCSPISGHRSVSWYQQTPGQGLQFLFEYFSETQRNKGNFPGRFSGRQFSNSRSEMNVSTLELGDSALYLCASSWGNYRGGTEAFFGQGTRLTVV.

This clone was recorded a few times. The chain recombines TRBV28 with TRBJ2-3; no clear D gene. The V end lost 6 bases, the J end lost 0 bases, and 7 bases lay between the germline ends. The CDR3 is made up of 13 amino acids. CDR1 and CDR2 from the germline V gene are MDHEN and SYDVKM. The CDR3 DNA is TGTGCCAGCAGCGGGTCTAGCACAGATACGCAGTATTTT. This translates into CASSGSSTDTQYF.

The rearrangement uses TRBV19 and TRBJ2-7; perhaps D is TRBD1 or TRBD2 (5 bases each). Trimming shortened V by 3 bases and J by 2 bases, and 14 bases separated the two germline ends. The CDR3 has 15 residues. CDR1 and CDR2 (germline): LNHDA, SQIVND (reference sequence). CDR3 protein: CASSILWGPPYEQYF. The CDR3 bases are TGTGCCAGTAGTATTCTTTGGGGACCCCCCTACGAGCAGTACTTC.

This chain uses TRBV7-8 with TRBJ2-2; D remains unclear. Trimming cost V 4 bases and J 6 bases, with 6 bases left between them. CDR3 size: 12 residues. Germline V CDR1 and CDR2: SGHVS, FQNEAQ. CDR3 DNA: TGTGCCAGCAGCTCCTCGTCCGGGGAGCTGTTTTTT. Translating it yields CASSSSSGELFF.